Below, 30 T cell receptor beta chains from the same sample are listed, as sequenced in a study of blood T cell repertoires in COVID-19. Sequenced by immunoSEQ multiplex PCR; TCRdb stores in-frame clones only, minus some. This sample carries approximately 230,000 clones, around 85% of them seen once, and the ten largest clones take about 8.9%. Sequencing was performed on peripheral blood. The receptors derive from an older man with acute or convalescent COVID-19.

This clone was recorded a few times. This chain uses TRBV28 with TRBJ1-4, with D perhaps TRBD1 (6 bases). This CDR3 comprises 15 residues. Germline V gene lookup returns CDR1 MDHEN and CDR2 SYDVKM. V shed 4 bases and J shed 4 bases, with 13 bases lying between them. The CDR3 sequence is CASSSRGLGNEKLFF. The CDR3 bases are TGTGCCAGCAGTTCGAGGGGGTTGGGTAATGAAAAACTGTTTTTT.

The chain couples TRBV28 to TRBJ2-2; TRBD2 matches 9 bases. Germline lookup yields CDR1 MDHEN and CDR2 SYDVKM. J lost 7 bases, V lost 2 bases, and 5 bases had no gene match. CDR3 length equals 15 residues. DNA for the CDR3: TGTGCCAGCAGTTTACCCGGACTAGCGCTCGGGGAGCTGTTTTTT. Protein: CASSLPGLALGELFF.

V gene TRBV2 combines with J gene TRBJ2-7, with D possibly TRBD2 on 6 matching bases. The V end was cut by 3 bases, the J end by 6 bases, with 24 bases between. CDR1 and CDR2 (germline): SNHLY, FYNNEI. CDR3 length: 17 amino acids. The CDR3 DNA reads as TGTGCCAGCAGTGACCGCAAGCCTTATTCGGGGGTGGCCGAGCAGTACTTC. This codes for CASSDRKPYSGVAEQYF.

The V gene is TRBV18, the J gene TRBJ2-2; D is possibly TRBD1 (6 bases). V lost 3 bases and J 3 bases, leaving 17 bases between the germline ends. The CDR3 consists of 17 residues. Germline V gene sequence: CDR1 KGHSH, CDR2 LQKENI. The CDR3 coding sequence is TGTGCCAGCTCACCCATTTCGGGACACCGAGACACCGGGGAGCTGTTTTTT. This translates into CASSPISGHRDTGELFF.

The rearrangement uses TRBV7-2 and TRBJ1-2; the match to TRBD1 covers 7 bases. The CDR3 is made up of 14 amino acids. Germline V gene sequence: CDR1 SGHTA, CDR2 FQGNSA. Trimming cost V 4 bases and J 8 bases; bases outside gene matches: 10. The CDR3 reads CASSSQTTGRGYTF. Written as DNA, the CDR3 is TGTGCCAGCAGCTCCCAAACGACAGGGAGGGGCTACACCTTC.

CDR3 nucleotide sequence: TGCGCCAGCAGCAGCAACCAGGGGGCAACTGAAGCTTTCTTT. Amino acids: CASSSNQGATEAFF. The V gene is TRBV5-1, the J gene TRBJ1-1; 8 nucleotides line up with TRBD1. The trim removed 4 bases at V and 5 bases at J, leaving 7 bases unmatched. Germline V lookup: CDR1 SGHRS, CDR2 YFSETQ. This CDR3 is 14 amino acids long.

This clone was seen a single time. This chain connects TRBV2 to TRBJ1-1, with 9 nucleotides matching TRBD1. After removal of 5 bases from V and 6 bases from J, the junction contained 4 bases not matched to a gene. CDR1 SNHLY and CDR2 FYNNEI come from the germline V gene. The CDR3 spans 13 residues. The CDR3 region is CASSLTGGSEAFF. The CDR3 bases are TGTGCCAGCAGTTTAACAGGGGGCTCTGAAGCTTTCTTT.

The V and J genes are TRBV5-1 and TRBJ2-6, with TRBD1 matching 7 bases. Germline V gene lookup returns CDR1 SGHRS and CDR2 YFSETQ. The CDR3 loop spans 15 amino acids. Trimming removed 2 bases from V and 2 bases from J; junction bases left unmatched: 1. The CDR3 DNA reads TGCGCCAGCAGCTTAACAGGGGCTGGGGCCAACGTCCTGACTTTC. Translating gives CASSLTGAGANVLTF.

The rearrangement uses TRBV4-2 and TRBJ2-1; no firm D call. The CDR3 extends over 14 amino acids. CDR1 and CDR2 from the germline V gene are LGHNA and YNFKEQ. V dropped 1 base and J dropped 0 bases, with 4 bases sitting between them. CDR3 sequence: CASSQASSYNEQFF. The DNA for the CDR3 is TGTGCCAGCAGCCAAGCGAGCTCCTACAATGAGCAGTTCTTC.

This clone appeared once. The genes are TRBV19 and TRBJ2-2, with TRBD1 identical over 9 bases. This CDR3 spans 16 amino acids. V trimming: 4 bases; J trimming: 4 bases; junction bases outside the gene matches: 7. Germline CDR1 LNHDA, CDR2 SQIVND (reference sequence). Written as DNA, the CDR3 is TGTGCCAGTAGTACCTACAGGGGGCGTATCACCGGGGAGCTGTTTTTT. Protein sequence: CASSTYRGRITGELFF.

Only a few counts were recorded for this clone. The V call is TRBV28, the J call TRBJ1-4; possible D gene TRBD1, 5 bases. This CDR3 has 14 amino acids. Trimming stripped 6 bases from V and 4 bases from J, with 12 bases between. CDR1 is MDHEN, CDR2 SYDVKM, per germline. This CDR3 is CASRLGLSNEKLFF. The CDR3 DNA reads TGTGCCAGCAGACTGGGACTGAGTAATGAAAAACTGTTTTTT.

This clone was found once. The chain carries TRBV6-5 and TRBJ1-4; 9 nucleotides align to TRBD1. Germline V gene sequence: CDR1 MNHEY, CDR2 SVGAGI. V was pared by 6 bases and J by 6 bases, with 8 bases of the junction left unmatched. The CDR3 consists of 15 residues. The DNA of the CDR3 is TGTGCCAGCAGCACAGCCGGGACAGGGCATGAAAAACTGTTTTTT. This sequence encodes CASSTAGTGHEKLFF.

This chain joins TRBV18 and TRBJ1-6; TRBD1 might be the D (5 bases). V was shortened by 1 base and J by 10 bases, with 14 bases between the two germline ends. Looked up from germline, CDR1 is KGHSH and CDR2 is LQKENI. This CDR3 region has 15 residues. The CDR3: CASSPQVGGGSPLHF. The CDR3 DNA reads as TGTGCCAGCTCACCACAAGTGGGGGGGGGATCACCCCTCCACTTT.

The CDR3 loop reads CASSQGNRKASPLHF. CDR3 coding DNA: TGTGCCAGCAGCCAAGGAAACAGGAAGGCTTCACCCCTCCACTTT. The V gene is TRBV3-1 (or the pseudogene TRBV3-2), the J gene TRBJ1-6, with D possibly matching TRBD1 (5 bases). The germline V and J ends were trimmed by 1 base and 9 bases, with 13 bases remaining between them. Per germline, CDR1 LGHDT and CDR2 YNNKEL (reference sequence). This CDR3 contains 15 residues.

V usage is TRBV3-1 (or the pseudogene TRBV3-2) and J usage is TRBJ1-2; D may be TRBD1 (5 bases). The V end was cut by 1 base, the J end by 4 bases, with 13 bases between. CDR3 length: 15 residues. Germline V lookup: CDR1 LGHDT, CDR2 YNNKEL (reference sequence). The CDR3 reads CASSQAQGSVYGYTF. The CDR3 DNA is TGTGCCAGCAGCCAAGCTCAGGGATCTGTCTATGGCTACACCTTC.

This rearrangement joins TRBV6-2 or TRBV6-3 to TRBJ2-7; 9 bases are shared with TRBD2. J gave up 4 bases and V 0 bases, and 19 bases lay outside the gene matches. The CDR3 contains 20 residues. Germline V gives CDR1 MNHEY, CDR2 SVGEGT. CDR3 region: CASSYSSWGSAGGSPYEQYF. Written as DNA, the CDR3 is TGTGCCAGCAGTTACTCGAGTTGGGGTTCAGCGGGGGGCTCCCCTTACGAGCAGTACTTC.

This sequence joins TRBV5-1 and TRBJ2-1, with D unclear. The CDR3 runs 13 residues. Per germline, CDR1 SGHRS and CDR2 YFSETQ. Between the trimmed V and J ends, which lost 2 bases and 7 bases, there was a span of 10 bases. In nucleotides, the CDR3 is TGCGCCAGCAGCTTCACGGGTCCGAATGAGCAGTTCTTC. Encoded protein: CASSFTGPNEQFF.

This clone has just a few counts. V usage is TRBV2 and J usage is TRBJ1-1; 7 positions agree with TRBD1. The CDR3 covers 17 residues. After removal of 8 bases from V and 4 bases from J, the junction contained 19 bases not matched to a gene. Germline CDR1 is SNHLY and CDR2 is FYNNEI. The CDR3 bases are TGTGCCAGCTTAAGGAATCCCCATGACAGGGCGTCCACTGAAGCTTTCTTT. It codes for CASLRNPHDRASTEAFF.

The chain joins TRBV28 to TRBJ2-7; 11 bases agree with TRBD2. The CDR3 extends over 16 amino acids. CDR1 is MDHEN, CDR2 SYDVKM, per germline. V was clipped by 6 bases and J by 2 bases; unmatched bases: 9. CDR3 DNA: TGTGCCAGCAGGACTAGCGGGGCCGCGAATCCCTACGAGCAGTACTTC. Translating it yields CASRTSGAANPYEQYF. Filled out from reference TRBV28 and TRBJ2-7, the complete variable domain reads DVKVTQSSRYLVKRTGEKVFLECVQDMDHENMFWYRQDPGLGLRLIYFSYDVKMKEKGDIPEGYSVSREKKERFSLILESASTNQTSMYLCASRTSGAANPYEQYFGPGTRLTVT.

The chain carries TRBV29-1 and TRBJ1-5; TRBD1 aligns across 8 bases. After removal of 8 bases from V and 2 bases from J, the junction contained 5 bases not matched to a gene. Looked up from germline, CDR1 is SQVTM and CDR2 is ANQGSEA. This CDR3 is 13 amino acids long. CDR3 loop: CSTGGIGNQPQHF. The DNA of the CDR3 is TGCAGCACAGGGGGAATCGGCAATCAGCCCCAGCATTTT.

V is TRBV5-1 and J is TRBJ2-7; 7 nucleotides agree with TRBD1. Germline CDR1 reads SGHRS; CDR2 reads YFSETQ. The CDR3 is 16 residues long. V gave up 0 bases and J gave up 2 bases; unmatched junction bases: 8. The DNA for the CDR3 is TGCGCCAGCAGCTTGGCCGTGGACAGGAACCCCTACGAGCAGTACTTC. This encodes CASSLAVDRNPYEQYF.

The V call is TRBV6-5, the J call TRBJ1-5; TRBD1 agrees at 9 bases. Trimming cost V 6 bases and J 3 bases; bases outside gene matches: 6. Germline CDR1 reads MNHEY; CDR2 reads SVGAGI. The CDR3 extends over 15 amino acids. This CDR3 is CASSDRGVNNQPQHF. CDR3 nucleotides: TGTGCCAGCAGCGACAGGGGGGTTAACAATCAGCCCCAGCATTTT.

This sequence joins TRBV12-5 and TRBJ2-2; D is uncertain. Germline lookup yields CDR1 LGHNT and CDR2 FRNRAP. Trimming pared 0 bases from V and 7 bases from J, leaving 3 bases between. The CDR3 is made up of 12 amino acids. The CDR3 DNA sequence: TGTGCTAGTGGTTTGGTCGGCGGGGAGCTGTTTTTT. Protein product: CASGLVGGELFF.

This chain joins TRBV5-1 and TRBJ2-7; TRBD2 matches 7 bases. The CDR3 sequence is 14 residues long. The V and J ends lost 3 bases and 0 bases, in that order; junction bases with no gene match: 3. Per germline, CDR1 SGHRS and CDR2 YFSETQ. CDR3 sequence (DNA): TGCGCCAGCAGCTCGGGGGGAGTCTCCTACGAGCAGTACTTC. Protein sequence: CASSSGGVSYEQYF.

The rearrangement uses TRBV6-6 and TRBJ2-7, with a possible D match to TRBD1 (5 bases). V lost 4 bases to trimming and J lost 2 bases, with 12 bases between them. CDR3 length: 14 residues. Germline CDR1 and CDR2: MNHNY and SVGAGI (reference sequence). The CDR3 sequence: CASSLQELTYEQYF. CDR3 sequence (DNA): TGTGCCAGCAGTTTACAGGAGCTCACCTACGAGCAGTACTTC.

This chain links TRBV24-1 with TRBJ2-3; D remains unclear. The length of the CDR3 is 13 residues. Trimming took 10 bases from V and 2 from J, leaving 12 bases between them. The germline CDR1 and CDR2 sequences are KGHDR and SFDVKD. DNA for the CDR3: TGTGCCACTAGTCGAGGTTCCACAGATACGCAGTATTTT. Protein: CATSRGSTDTQYF.

The chain is built from TRBV28 and TRBJ1-6; D gene unclear. Germline-derived CDR1 and CDR2 are MDHEN and SYDVKM. There are 16 residues in the CDR3. V was clipped by 6 bases and J by 5 bases, with 17 bases between them. CDR3: CASRPMRAGNNSPLHF. The CDR3 nucleotides are TGTGCCAGCAGGCCTATGCGGGCCGGGAATAATTCACCCCTCCACTTT.

This chain uses TRBV5-6 with TRBJ2-1, with 11 positions matching TRBD2. The CDR3 has 14 residues. The V gene end was trimmed by 4 bases and the J gene end by 10 bases; junction bases not matched to a gene: 7. The germline V gene encodes CDR1 SGHDT and CDR2 YYEEEE. The DNA for the CDR3 is TGTGCCAGCAGCCTGACTAGCGGGATTGACGAGCAGTTCTTC. Translating gives CASSLTSGIDEQFF.

The chain uses TRBV9 and TRBJ1-2; D gene ambiguous. CDR1 and CDR2 (germline): SGDLS, YYNGEE. V was shortened by 4 bases and J by 4 bases, with 11 bases between the two germline ends. The CDR3 loop spans 13 amino acids. In DNA, the CDR3 is TGTGCCAGCAGCCCCCGCCGAGGCTATGGCTACACCTTC. This encodes CASSPRRGYGYTF.

This chain connects TRBV30 to TRBJ1-2; 8 nucleotides agree with TRBD1. The V gene's germline CDR1 is GTSNPN and CDR2 SVGIG (reference sequence). This CDR3 contains 15 residues. The junction had 12 bases not matched to a gene; V was cut back by 4 bases and J by 5 bases. CDR3 nucleotides: TGTGCCTGGACCACCATGGGAAGGACAGGGTATGGCTACACCTTC. This gives the protein CAWTTMGRTGYGYTF.